The clone carrying this T cell receptor beta chain was seen many times. Specified time point: sample taken at primary tumor resection. These data come from a study of spatial heterogeneity in lung cancer. TCRdb recomputed calls from the 5' RACE reads with MiXCR, one row per CDR3 protein. The top ten hold over 25% of the sample, which has about 10,000 distinct CDR3 sequences, less than 7% seen once. CDR1 MNHEY and CDR2 SVGEGT come from the germline V gene. This CDR3 spans 12 amino acids. With 6 bases removed from V and 6 bases from J, the gap between germline ends came to 12 bases. The source was normal lung tissue next to the tumor, collected at surgery. The TCR originated in a male donor with early-stage non-small cell lung cancer. The chain links TRBV6-2 or TRBV6-3 to TRBJ2-7; perhaps TRBD1 as D (5 bases). CDR3 in amino acids: CASSDYRTEQYF. CDR3 nucleotide sequence: TGTGCCAGCAGCGATTACAGGACCGAGCAGTACTTC.